This record concerns one TCR beta chain sequence. What it binds is unknown. The data belong to a study of cytomegalovirus exposure and HLA in healthy donors. Study-level findings and limits: The classifier reportedly diagnosed cytomegalovirus status with high sensitivity and specificity. More clonal expansion characterized HLA-associated TCR beta chains than equally common others in a later analysis.

The PCR contained 60 Vbeta and 13 Jbeta primers. Data came from immunoSEQ multiplex PCR; TCRdb stores just in-frame clones and leaves some out. The sample carries over 150,000 clones, just under 80% recorded once. J gave up 1 base and V 8 bases, and 5 bases lay outside the gene matches. CDR3 length: 14 residues. Germline V gives CDR1 SNHLY, CDR2 FYNNEI. The sequence came from a woman aged 45 to 65 in good health and CMV-seropositive. Sequencing was performed on PBMCs. The chain employs TRBV2 and TRBJ1-1; TRBD1 agrees at 9 bases. CDR3 bases: TGTGCCAGCCGGATGGACAGGGGGAACACTGAAGCTTTCTTT. This codes for CASRMDRGNTEAFF.